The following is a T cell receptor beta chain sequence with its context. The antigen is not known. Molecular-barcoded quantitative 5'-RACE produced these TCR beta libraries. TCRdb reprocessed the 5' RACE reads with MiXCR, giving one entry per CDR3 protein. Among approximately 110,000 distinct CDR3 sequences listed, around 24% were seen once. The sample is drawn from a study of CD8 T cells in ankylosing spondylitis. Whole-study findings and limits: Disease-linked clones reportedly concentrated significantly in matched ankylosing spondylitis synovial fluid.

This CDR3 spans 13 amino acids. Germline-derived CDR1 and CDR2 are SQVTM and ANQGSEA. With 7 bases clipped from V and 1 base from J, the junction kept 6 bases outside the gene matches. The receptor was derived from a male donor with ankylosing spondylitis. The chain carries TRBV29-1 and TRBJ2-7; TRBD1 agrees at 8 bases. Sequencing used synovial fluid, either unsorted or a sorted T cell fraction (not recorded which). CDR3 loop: CSAQDRESYEQYF. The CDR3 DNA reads TGCAGCGCCCAGGACAGGGAATCCTACGAGCAGTACTTC.